These 30 T cell receptor beta chains were all obtained from the same sample, sequenced in a study of response to subunit inactivated influenza vaccine. TCRdb independently ran MiXCR on the RT-PCR reads; one entry per CDR3 protein. The sample lists 700,000 to 800,000 distinct CDR3 sequences; around 18% were seen once. Sequenced material: PBMCs from blood, taken 5 days after vaccination. These receptors were collected from a man aged 45 to 65 who received an inactivated influenza vaccine.

This clonotype occurred a few times. The chain links TRBV20-1 to TRBJ1-2; D is unclear. Trimming shortened V by 1 base and J by 3 bases, and 9 bases separated the two germline ends. The CDR3 has 13 amino acids. The germline V gene encodes CDR1 DFQATT and CDR2 SNEGSKA (reference sequence). CDR3 in DNA: TGCAGTGCTAGAGCGGCGGGTCACTATGGCTACACCTTC. It translates to CSARAAGHYGYTF.

This clonotype was seen a few times. The rearrangement uses TRBV9 and TRBJ2-5, with a tentative D call TRBD2 (5 bases). The germline gives CDR1 SGDLS, CDR2 YYNGEE. The CDR3 covers 14 residues. The germline V and J ends were trimmed by 4 bases and 4 bases, with 14 bases remaining between them. Here the CDR3 reads CASSPGVARETQYF. In DNA, the CDR3 is TGTGCCAGCAGCCCCGGGGTTGCTCGAGAGACCCAGTACTTC.

This clonotype appeared a few times. As DNA, the CDR3 is TGCAGTGCTCCTCCGGGGGCAGGGGGCGTCGGTGAAAAACTGTTTTTT. Amino acids: CSAPPGAGGVGEKLFF. The chain is built from TRBV20-1 and TRBJ1-4; 8 nucleotides match TRBD1. With 5 bases clipped from V and 7 bases from J, the junction kept 15 bases outside the gene matches. Germline-derived CDR1 and CDR2 are DFQATT and SNEGSKA (reference sequence). The CDR3 consists of 16 residues.

The chain has TRBV11-1 and TRBJ2-5, with a weak D call TRBD2 (6 bases). V was trimmed by 3 bases and J by 1 base, leaving 12 bases between them. The CDR3 runs to 15 residues. Germline V lookup: CDR1 SGHAT, CDR2 FQDESV (reference sequence). This CDR3 is CASSLVRGAQETQYF. In DNA form, the CDR3 reads TGTGCCAGCAGCTTGGTGCGCGGGGCCCAAGAGACCCAGTACTTC.

The genes are TRBV20-1 and TRBJ2-6; D perhaps matches TRBD2 (6 bases). The CDR3 sequence is 15 residues long. The germline CDR1 and CDR2 sequences are DFQATT and SNEGSKA (reference sequence). Trimming stripped 5 bases from V and 0 bases from J, with 11 bases between. The CDR3 spells CSAGDFNSGANVLTF. The DNA of the CDR3 is TGCAGTGCTGGGGACTTCAACTCTGGGGCCAACGTCCTGACTTTC.

This clonotype came up a few times. The chain joins TRBV12-3 or TRBV12-4 to TRBJ1-2, with unresolved D. The CDR3 runs 15 residues. The V end lost 5 bases, the J end lost 0 bases, and 13 bases lay between the germline ends. The DNA for the CDR3 is TGTGCCAGCAGTGCTCGTGGGCTAGCTAACTATGGCTACACCTTC. It yields the protein CASSARGLANYGYTF.

This clonotype was picked up a small number of times. V gene TRBV6-1 combines with J gene TRBJ2-7; TRBD1 aligns across 9 bases. Germline assignment: CDR1 MNHNS and CDR2 SASEGT. The CDR3 totals 15 residues. V was clipped by 5 bases and J by 1 base; unmatched bases: 6. In DNA, the CDR3 is TGTGCCAGCAGTACAGGACAGGGGCCTTCCTACGAGCAGTACTTC. Residues: CASSTGQGPSYEQYF.

The chain is built from TRBV30 and TRBJ2-7, with 11 nucleotides matching TRBD1. V lost 7 bases to trimming and J lost 4 bases; unmatched junction nucleotides: 6. This CDR3 spans 13 amino acids. Germline assignment: CDR1 GTSNPN and CDR2 SVGIG (reference sequence). The CDR3 protein is CASLDRGRYEQYF. The DNA of the CDR3 is TGTGCCTCACTGGACAGGGGGCGGTACGAGCAGTACTTC.

CDR3 loop: CASSYSSGGLQPQHF. In DNA, the CDR3 is TGTGCCAGCAGTTACTCGTCAGGGGGCCTTCAGCCCCAGCATTTT. The chain carries TRBV6-2 or TRBV6-3 and TRBJ1-5; 8 bases align to TRBD1. Losses at the gene ends were 0 bases for V and 6 bases for J; bases not matched to a gene: 4. CDR1 is MNHEY, CDR2 SVGEGT, per germline. This CDR3 comprises 15 residues.

This clonotype appeared many times. V gene TRBV7-6 combines with J gene TRBJ2-5; a weak D match, TRBD1 (5 bases). CDR1 is SGHVS and CDR2 is FNYEAQ in the germline V gene. This CDR3 region has 11 residues. Between the trimmed V and J ends, which lost 7 bases and 5 bases, there was a span of 8 bases. The CDR3 sequence is CASNSGETQYF. The CDR3 coding sequence is TGTGCCAGCAATTCAGGGGAGACCCAGTACTTC.

This rearrangement joins TRBV9 to TRBJ2-1; maybe TRBD2 (6 bases). The germline V gene has CDR1 SGDLS and CDR2 YYNGEE. The CDR3 extends over 16 amino acids. V was clipped by 3 bases and J by 0 bases, with 13 bases between them. The CDR3 reads CASSETGLGSYNEQFF. In nucleotides, the CDR3 is TGTGCCAGCAGCGAGACGGGACTTGGCTCCTACAATGAGCAGTTCTTC. The whole variable domain, filled in from reference TRBV9 and TRBJ2-1, reads DSGVTQTPKHLITATGQRVTLRCSPRSGDLSVYWYQQSLDQGLQFLIQYYNGEERAKGNILERFSAQQFPDLHSELNLSSLELGDSALYFCASSETGLGSYNEQFFGPGTRLTVL.

This sequence joins TRBV20-1 and TRBJ2-3, with D maybe TRBD1 (5 bases). The CDR3 extends over 16 amino acids. CDR1 is DFQATT, CDR2 SNEGSKA, per germline (reference sequence). V shed 0 bases and J shed 0 bases, with 13 bases lying between them. The CDR3 is CSARDGAAISTDTQYF. Here the CDR3 DNA reads TGCAGTGCTAGAGATGGGGCGGCGATTAGCACAGATACGCAGTATTTT.

V gene TRBV11-1 combines with J gene TRBJ2-1; 14 bases agree with TRBD2. Germline loops: CDR1 SGHAT, CDR2 FQDESV (reference sequence). The J segment lost 3 bases and the V segment lost 11 bases, leaving 18 bases of the junction unmatched. This CDR3 spans 19 amino acids. CDR3 region: CASRGEEGLAGVYYNEQFF. The CDR3 bases are TGTGCCTCCCGAGGGGAAGAGGGACTAGCGGGAGTCTACTACAATGAGCAGTTCTTC.

The V call is TRBV20-1, the J call TRBJ2-7; D possibly uses TRBD1 or TRBD2 (5 bases each). Per germline, CDR1 DFQATT and CDR2 SNEGSKA (reference sequence). V was trimmed by 8 bases and J by 2 bases, leaving 16 bases between them. The CDR3 is made up of 13 amino acids. CDR3 sequence reads: CSTRGRGTYEQYF. CDR3 DNA: TGCAGTACCCGGGGTAGGGGCACCTACGAGCAGTACTTC.

CDR3 residues: CASSQDGAGQGYGYTF. As DNA, the CDR3 is TGTGCCAGCAGCCAAGACGGTGCAGGACAGGGGTATGGCTACACCTTC. J is TRBJ1-2 and V is TRBV4-2; TRBD1 agrees at 9 bases. The V gene end was trimmed by 0 bases and the J gene end by 5 bases; junction bases not matched to a gene: 7. CDR1 is LGHNA, CDR2 YNFKEQ, per germline. The CDR3 covers 16 residues.

V and J are TRBV11-3 and TRBJ1-1; tentative D call: TRBD1 (5 bases). Germline CDR1 SGHNT, CDR2 YENEEA. CDR3 length: 14 amino acids. Trimming left V 4 bases short and J 1 base short, with 10 bases between. As DNA, the CDR3 is TGTGCCAGCAGCTCCAACGACAGGAACACTGAAGCTTTCTTT. It codes for CASSSNDRNTEAFF.

This clonotype came up a few times. The V and J genes are TRBV4-3 and TRBJ2-2; D uncertain. The V and J ends lost 0 bases and 1 base respectively, with 9 bases between them. The CDR3 runs 16 residues. CDR1 is LGHNA, CDR2 YSLEER, per germline. The CDR3 coding sequence is TGCGCCAGCAGCCAAGAGTCCTGGGTGAACACCGGGGAGCTGTTTTTT. This codes for CASSQESWVNTGELFF.

The gene calls are TRBV29-1 and TRBJ1-2; unclear D gene. The CDR3 consists of 13 residues. Germline V gene sequence: CDR1 SQVTM, CDR2 ANQGSEA. V gave up 6 bases and J gave up 0 bases, with 11 bases separating them. In DNA, the CDR3 is TGCAGCGTGGAACAGTCCTCTAACTATGGCTACACCTTC. Protein: CSVEQSSNYGYTF.

This clonotype has a handful of counts. This sequence joins TRBV3-1 and TRBJ2-7; possibly TRBD2 for D (5 bases). The ends were cut back, 4 bases at V and 1 base at J, with 14 bases in the middle. The germline V gene has CDR1 LGHDT and CDR2 YNNKEL (reference sequence). The CDR3 sequence is 15 residues long. CDR3 residues: CASSPSTVTSYEQYF. The CDR3 DNA sequence: TGTGCCAGCAGCCCTAGCACAGTTACTTCCTACGAGCAGTACTTC.

The gene calls are TRBV5-4 and TRBJ2-1; a weak D match, TRBD1 (6 bases). Between the trimmed V and J ends, which lost 4 bases and 12 bases, there was a span of 20 bases. This CDR3 has 14 residues. The germline V gene encodes CDR1 SGHNT and CDR2 YYREEE (reference sequence). The CDR3 nucleotides read TGTGCCAGCAGCCTCGACAGGTCGGTAGGGTTGCAGTTCTTC. Its protein product is CASSLDRSVGLQFF.

This clonotype was counted ten times or more. The V gene is TRBV20-1, the J gene TRBJ1-1; no reliable D call. CDR3 length equals 15 residues. V was pared by 2 bases and J by 2 bases, with 15 bases between. CDR1 and CDR2 (germline): DFQATT, SNEGSKA (reference sequence). The CDR3 DNA is TGCAGTGCTAGAAAAAAGTTGGGGTTTAACACTGAAGCTTTCTTT. Residues: CSARKKLGFNTEAFF.

This clonotype has just a few counts. This rearrangement joins TRBV10-3 to TRBJ2-1; D gene uncertain. The CDR3 is made up of 12 amino acids. V was shortened by 3 bases and J by 9 bases, with 9 bases between the two germline ends. Germline-derived CDR1 and CDR2 are ENHRY and SYGVKD. The CDR3 sequence: CAISDPRSEQFF. CDR3 in DNA: TGTGCCATCAGTGACCCGCGTAGTGAGCAGTTCTTC.

This clonotype was seen at least ten times. The rearrangement uses TRBV6-5 and TRBJ2-1, with D possibly matching TRBD2 (6 bases). V lost 2 bases and J lost 7, with 15 bases in between. The CDR3 totals 15 residues. Germline V gene data show CDR1 as MNHEY and CDR2 as SVGAGI. The CDR3 protein is CASSYLGTGRNEQFF. CDR3 DNA: TGTGCCAGCAGTTACCTCGGGACTGGAAGAAATGAGCAGTTCTTC.

The gene calls are TRBV9 and TRBJ2-1, with TRBD2 identical over 11 bases. CDR3 size: 16 residues. CDR1 is SGDLS and CDR2 is YYNGEE in the germline V gene. The V segment lost 3 bases and the J segment 7 bases; nucleotides outside the gene matches: 9. CDR3 sequence reads: CASSAPGLAVLNEQFF. In DNA, the CDR3 is TGTGCCAGCAGCGCGCCGGGACTAGCGGTTTTAAATGAGCAGTTCTTC.

This clonotype was seen repeatedly, ten times or more. The rearrangement links TRBV7-8 to TRBJ2-1, with D tentatively TRBD1 or TRBD2 (5 bases each). The CDR3 sequence is 12 residues long. Trimming cost V 3 bases and J 9 bases, with 9 bases left between them. CDR1 SGHVS and CDR2 FQNEAQ come from the germline V gene. The CDR3: CASSFRGGEQFF. The CDR3 nucleotides read TGTGCCAGCAGCTTCCGGGGCGGTGAGCAGTTCTTC.

This clonotype came up once. The chain employs TRBV30 and TRBJ2-7; TRBD1 matches at 12 bases. Trimming cost V 5 bases and J 4 bases; bases outside gene matches: 3. The germline V gene encodes CDR1 GTSNPN and CDR2 SVGIG (reference sequence). The CDR3 spans 13 residues. CDR3 in amino acids: CAWGTGGFYEQYF. The DNA of the CDR3 is TGTGCCTGGGGGACAGGGGGCTTTTACGAGCAGTACTTC.

This clonotype occurred a few times. The chain combines TRBV6-5 with TRBJ2-3, with TRBD2 as a possible D gene (5 bases). Germline CDR1 is MNHEY and CDR2 is SVGAGI. Trimming removed 2 bases from V and 2 bases from J, with 8 bases in between. The CDR3 length is 14 residues. The CDR3 spells CASSYGGPTDTQYF. The CDR3 DNA is TGTGCCAGCAGTTACGGCGGGCCCACAGATACGCAGTATTTT.

The V gene is TRBV20-1, the J gene TRBJ2-5; weak D call: TRBD2 (5 bases). This CDR3 has 13 amino acids. V lost 3 bases and J 1 base, leaving 9 bases between the germline ends. Per germline, CDR1 DFQATT and CDR2 SNEGSKA (reference sequence). This CDR3 is CSASSAAQETQYF. Written as DNA, the CDR3 is TGCAGTGCTAGTAGCGCAGCCCAAGAGACCCAGTACTTC.

This clonotype has more than one count but fewer than ten. The rearrangement joins TRBV28 to TRBJ2-1; no definite D call. The CDR3 has 14 residues. The V gene's germline CDR1 is MDHEN and CDR2 SYDVKM. V was shortened by 5 bases and J by 6 bases, with 14 bases between the two germline ends. CDR3 loop: CASSPPGSINEQFF. CDR3 nucleotide sequence: TGTGCCAGCAGTCCTCCCGGGTCCATCAATGAGCAGTTCTTC.

This rearrangement joins TRBV7-9 to TRBJ2-7, with 10 bases identical to TRBD1. The germline V gene encodes CDR1 SEHNR and CDR2 FQNEAQ (reference sequence). V lost 5 bases, J lost 2 bases, and 6 bases stayed unmatched. CDR3 length equals 15 residues. CDR3 loop: CASSTRTGGTYEQYF. The CDR3 nucleotides read TGTGCCAGCAGCACCCGGACAGGGGGGACCTACGAGCAGTACTTC.